The clone carrying this T cell receptor (beta chain) was seen a handful of times. Using immunoSEQ multiplex PCR, the repertoire was profiled, and TCRdb retains in-frame clones only, with some absent. The data contain more than 30,000 clones, roughly 84% of them seen just once; the ten biggest clones take up roughly 13%. The record originates from a study of blood T cell repertoires in COVID-19. Trimming took 5 bases from V and 5 from J, leaving 6 bases between them. The CDR3 is made up of 11 amino acids. The germline V gene has CDR1 LNHDA and CDR2 SQIVND (reference sequence). This TCR was recovered from a man in his 60s with active COVID-19. The rearrangement links TRBV19 to TRBJ1-2; D unclear. Sequences were obtained from peripheral blood. CDR3 amino acids: CASSSFYGYTF. The CDR3 bases are TGTGCCAGTAGTTCCTTTTATGGCTACACCTTC.